The source of this TCR beta chain is a study of blood T cell repertoires in COVID-19. Assay used: immunoSEQ multiplex PCR; TCRdb lists only in-frame clones, some missing. The sample records some 240,000 clones, around 84% being singletons. Trimming stripped 4 bases from V and 2 bases from J, with 9 bases between. This CDR3 is 14 amino acids long. Germline-derived CDR1 and CDR2 are SGHDN and FVKESK. The receptor comes from a man aged 25 to 40 with acute COVID-19. The sample comprised PBMCs or T cells enriched from blood (not recorded which). The rearrangement uses TRBV14 and TRBJ1-5; D may be TRBD1 (5 bases). CDR3 nucleotide sequence: TGTGCCAGCAGCCTAGGAGGGGGCAATCAGCCCCAGCATTTT. Residues: CASSLGGGNQPQHF.